This T cell receptor (beta chain) was captured in a study of cytotoxic CD8 clonotypes in ibrutinib-treated CLL. Method: immunoSEQ multiplex PCR; TCRdb's copy keeps in-frame clones and lacks some. The data hold under 300,000 clones, with approximately 76% observed a single time. A note on this clone: Its matching antigen is unknown.

The CDR3 sequence is 15 residues long. The V segment lost 7 bases and the J segment 3 bases; nucleotides outside the gene matches: 10. Per the germline V gene, CDR1 is MGHDK and CDR2 is SYGVNS. Study conclusions and caveats: Rare overall, public clonotypes shrank or held steady under therapy. Patients showed higher baseline clonality than age-matched healthy donors, and it tracked circulating CD8+ T-cell counts.

The sequence was obtained from a human donor with chronic lymphocytic leukemia. The genes are TRBV25-1 and TRBJ2-3; the match to TRBD2 covers 7 bases. Source: PBMCs, taken at disease progression, from a patient treated with ibrutinib. DNA for the CDR3: TGTGCCAGCACCCCTGGCGGGAGTGGGACAGATACGCAGTATTTT. Translated, it gives CASTPGGSGTDTQYF.